These 28 T cell receptor beta chains were all obtained from the same sample, sequenced in a study of cytomegalovirus exposure and HLA in healthy donors. Primers: 60 Vbeta forward and 13 Jbeta reverse. Profiling relied on immunoSEQ multiplex PCR, and the TCRdb table lists in-frame clones only, not all of them. The sample lists approximately 190,000 clones; 70% were seen once. The sample comprised PBMCs. The receptors shown here come from a man aged 40-49 years in good health and CMV-seropositive.

The chain carries TRBV4-3 and TRBJ2-1; the D gene is possibly TRBD1 (6 bases). Germline CDR1 is LGHNA and CDR2 is YSLEER. The CDR3 covers 14 residues. Trimming took 2 bases from V and 14 from J, leaving 19 bases between them. The chain's CDR3 is CASSQSGLGGRKFF. For the CDR3, the DNA is TGCGCCAGCAGCCAATCGGGGCTTGGGGGCAGAAAGTTCTTC.

This chain uses TRBV6-1 with TRBJ1-2; D may be TRBD1 (6 bases). Looked up from germline, CDR1 is MNHNS and CDR2 is SASEGT. The CDR3 is 13 amino acids. The V gene lost 2 bases and the J gene lost 5 bases, with 9 bases spanning the gap. For the CDR3, the DNA is TGTGCCAGCAGTGAACAGGGGTGGTATGGCTACACCTTC. This codes for CASSEQGWYGYTF.

The chain recombines TRBV19 with TRBJ1-5; D remains ambiguous. The ends were cut back, 2 bases at V and 0 bases at J, with 8 bases in the middle. Germline V gene data show CDR1 as LNHDA and CDR2 as SQIVND (reference sequence). The length of the CDR3 is 15 residues. This chain's CDR3 is CASSINSNSNQPQHF. For the CDR3, the DNA is TGTGCCAGTAGTATAAACAGCAATAGCAATCAGCCCCAGCATTTT.

The gene calls are TRBV28 and TRBJ2-1; 9 nucleotides line up with TRBD2. V lost 2 bases to trimming and J lost 2 bases; unmatched junction nucleotides: 4. The germline gives CDR1 MDHEN, CDR2 SYDVKM. The CDR3 consists of 16 residues. Written as DNA, the CDR3 is TGTGCCAGCAGTTTAGGCGGGGGGGTGGCCTACAATGAGCAGTTCTTC. This translates into CASSLGGGVAYNEQFF.

The sample holds a few counts of this clone. This chain uses TRBV4-1 with TRBJ2-3, with D possibly being TRBD2 (5 bases). This CDR3 has 15 residues. V lost 1 base and J lost 2, with 10 bases in between. Germline V lookup: CDR1 MGHRA, CDR2 YSYEKL. In DNA form, the CDR3 reads TGCGCCAGCAGCCAAGGTTCGGGGAACACAGATACGCAGTATTTT. Its translation: CASSQGSGNTDTQYF.

This clone has only a few counts. CDR3 loop: CADRPLDTNTGELFF. DNA of the CDR3: TGTGCCGACAGACCACTGGACACGAACACCGGGGAGCTGTTTTTT. The rearrangement uses TRBV19 and TRBJ2-2; tentatively, D is TRBD1 (5 bases). The CDR3 sequence is 15 residues long. Germline V gene lookup returns CDR1 LNHDA and CDR2 SQIVND (reference sequence). V gave up 11 bases and J gave up 0 bases, with 16 bases separating them.

The chain's CDR3 is CATREGGHKGYTF. DNA for the CDR3: TGTGCCACCCGAGAGGGGGGGCATAAAGGCTACACCTTC. The chain employs TRBV27 and TRBJ1-2, with D possibly matching TRBD1 (6 bases). V gave up 10 bases and J gave up 8 bases, with 20 bases separating them. The CDR3 contains 13 residues. The germline V gene has CDR1 MNHEY and CDR2 SMNVEV (reference sequence).

This chain's CDR3 is CASSKTKVGGGQPQHF. The CDR3 nucleotides are TGTGCCAGCAGCAAAACAAAGGTTGGAGGTGGGCAGCCCCAGCATTTT. J is TRBJ1-5 and V is TRBV21-1. TRBV21-1 is a recognized pseudogene. This CDR3 is built from 16 residues.

As to this clone: One junction end disagrees with the germline gene, perhaps due to a read error. The rearrangement uses TRBV28 and TRBJ2-7; D remains ambiguous. The CDR3 extends over 12 amino acids. Germline lookup yields CDR1 MDHEN and CDR2 SYDVKM. The CDR3 nucleotides read TGTGCCGGCAGTCCCACCCGGTCCGAGCAGTACTTC. Protein: CAGSPTRSEQYF.

The chain combines TRBV7-6 with TRBJ2-7, with TRBD2 matching over 9 bases. The CDR3 contains 16 residues. V shed 6 bases and J 3 bases; nucleotides not matched to a gene: 12. CDR1 SGHVS and CDR2 FNYEAQ come from the germline V gene. Written as DNA, the CDR3 is TGTGCCAGCAGTACGGTGGAAGCGGGGGGAGACTACGAGCAGTACTTC. It specifies CASSTVEAGGDYEQYF.

This chain joins TRBV19 and TRBJ1-4, with a possible D match to TRBD1 (6 bases). CDR3 length equals 13 residues. Germline V gene data show CDR1 as LNHDA and CDR2 as SQIVND (reference sequence). Deletions cut 3 bases from V and 5 bases from J, with 7 bases between. The CDR3 nucleotides are TGTGCCAGTAGTATTCAGGGGAATGAAAAACTGTTTTTT. This codes for CASSIQGNEKLFF.

The chain uses TRBV6-6 and TRBJ1-5; 8 bases fit TRBD1. The CDR3 runs 15 residues. Germline V gives CDR1 MNHNY, CDR2 SVGAGI (reference sequence). V lost 5 bases, J lost 7 bases, and 10 bases stayed unmatched. CDR3 sequence (DNA): TGTGCCAGCAGTCTACTTGACAGGGGTGGCCAGCCCCAGCATTTT. Protein: CASSLLDRGGQPQHF.

The genes are TRBV6-1 and TRBJ2-7; tentative D call: TRBD1 (7 bases). The CDR3 spans 12 residues. The V gene's germline CDR1 is MNHNS and CDR2 SASEGT. Trimming shortened V by 5 bases and J by 4 bases, and 9 bases separated the two germline ends. The CDR3 loop is CASSPGGYEQYF. The CDR3 bases are TGTGCCAGCAGTCCAGGGGGGTACGAGCAGTACTTC.

The chain joins TRBV29-1 to TRBJ2-5, with D perhaps matching TRBD1 (6 bases). CDR1 SQVTM and CDR2 ANQGSEA come from the germline V gene. CDR3 length equals 14 residues. Trimming stripped 0 bases from V and 5 bases from J, with 13 bases between. DNA for the CDR3: TGCAGCGTTGAAGACTTTGGGGGCGAGGAGACCCAGTACTTC. Protein: CSVEDFGGEETQYF.

This clone was detected only a few times. The V gene is TRBV7-7, the J gene TRBJ2-2, with 10 bases fitting TRBD1. Germline V gene data show CDR1 as SSHAT and CDR2 as FNYEAQ (reference sequence). The V gene end was trimmed by 5 bases and the J gene end by 4 bases; junction bases not matched to a gene: 4. The length of the CDR3 is 15 residues. The CDR3 DNA reads as TGTGCCAGCAGCCCACGGACAGGGGGCACCGGGGAGCTGTTTTTT. Translated, it gives CASSPRTGGTGELFF.

J is TRBJ1-2 and V is TRBV13, with TRBD1 identical over 7 bases. The germline CDR1 and CDR2 sequences are PRHDT and FYEKMQ (reference sequence). The CDR3 is made up of 18 amino acids. Losses at the gene ends were 1 base for V and 6 bases for J; bases not matched to a gene: 17. The CDR3 coding sequence is TGTGCCAGCAGCTTAGCGCTTGGGCCAGACAGGGAACGGAATGGCTACACCTTC. It encodes CASSLALGPDRERNGYTF.

The chain joins TRBV27 to TRBJ2-3; possible D gene TRBD2, 5 bases. Germline-derived CDR1 and CDR2 are MNHEY and SMNVEV (reference sequence). Trimming stripped 8 bases from V and 4 bases from J, with 16 bases between. The CDR3 has 14 amino acids. The CDR3 sequence is CASGIGVGADTQYF. The CDR3 coding sequence is TGTGCCAGCGGGATCGGGGTGGGTGCAGATACGCAGTATTTT.

The chain carries TRBV5-1 and TRBJ2-5; a possible D gene is TRBD2 (6 bases). The CDR3 spans 15 residues. The germline V gene has CDR1 SGHRS and CDR2 YFSETQ. V was trimmed by 4 bases and J by 5 bases, leaving 18 bases between them. CDR3 coding DNA: TGCGCCAGCAGCCCGGCCGGAGGGGTAGGGGAGACCCAGTACTTC. It yields the protein CASSPAGGVGETQYF. Variable domain in full (rest from reference TRBV5-1 and TRBJ2-5): KAGVTQTPRYLIKTRGQQVTLSCSPISGHRSVSWYQQTPGQGLQFLFEYFSETQRNKGNFPGRFSGRQFSNSRSEMNVSTLELGDSALYLCASSPAGGVGETQYFGPGTRLLVL.

V and J are TRBV23-1 and TRBJ2-5, with D unclear. The J call could be wrong; TRBJ2-7 is a better fit for the DNA end. TRBV23-1 counts as an open reading frame of uncertain function. This CDR3 has 14 residues. The CDR3: CASSQFAIPYEQYF. DNA of the CDR3: TGCGCCAGCAGTCAATTCGCGATCCCCTACGAGCAGTACTTC.

V is TRBV6-6 and J is TRBJ1-5; D is undetermined. Between the trimmed V and J ends, which lost 6 bases and 4 bases, there was a span of 7 bases. The CDR3 runs 12 residues. Germline assignment: CDR1 MNHNY and CDR2 SVGAGI (reference sequence). CDR3 sequence reads: CASRSGNQPQHF. CDR3 coding DNA: TGTGCCAGCAGGAGCGGGAATCAGCCCCAGCATTTT.

This chain links TRBV5-4 with TRBJ1-1; D is perhaps TRBD1 (5 bases). V was pared by 5 bases and J by 5 bases, with 19 bases between. The germline CDR1 and CDR2 sequences are SGHNT and YYREEE (reference sequence). The CDR3 consists of 15 residues. The CDR3 sequence: CASSLKAQGGTEAFF. The CDR3 DNA sequence: TGTGCCAGCAGTCTTAAGGCCCAGGGAGGGACTGAAGCTTTCTTT.

The gene calls are TRBV7-9 and TRBJ1-2; a weak D match, TRBD1 (5 bases). Germline V gene sequence: CDR1 SEHNR, CDR2 FQNEAQ (reference sequence). The ends were cut back, 5 bases at V and 3 bases at J, with 13 bases in the middle. The CDR3 covers 14 residues. The CDR3 spells CASSEETAYYGYTF. Here the CDR3 DNA reads TGTGCCAGCAGCGAGGAGACAGCCTACTATGGCTACACCTTC.

The rearrangement links TRBV11-2 to TRBJ2-7; TRBD2 matches at 7 bases. The CDR3 runs to 15 residues. Germline trimming cut 3 bases from V and 2 bases from J; bases unmatched to any gene: 7. Germline V gives CDR1 SGHAT, CDR2 FQNNGV. The CDR3 DNA reads as TGTGCCAGCAGCTTTAGGCAGGGAGGGACCTACGAGCAGTACTTC. It specifies CASSFRQGGTYEQYF.

This clone was seen a handful of times. V gene TRBV18 combines with J gene TRBJ2-7; TRBD2 aligns across 8 bases. Germline CDR1 KGHSH, CDR2 LQKENI. The CDR3 spans 15 residues. The V gene end was trimmed by 6 bases and the J gene end by 2 bases; junction bases not matched to a gene: 9. The CDR3 region is CASSMSGGRTYEQYF. In DNA, the CDR3 is TGTGCCAGCTCTATGAGCGGGGGAAGAACCTACGAGCAGTACTTC.

The rearrangement links TRBV6-1 to TRBJ1-4, with unresolved D. The CDR3 consists of 15 residues. Germline V gene sequence: CDR1 MNHNS, CDR2 SASEGT. The V end lost 8 bases, the J end lost 8 bases, and 21 bases lay between the germline ends. In DNA form, the CDR3 reads TGTGCCAGCCAACCCGCCCGGGAGGGAAGGGAAAAACTGTTTTTT. This translates into CASQPAREGREKLFF.

The chain carries TRBV5-1 and TRBJ1-3; D possibly corresponds to TRBD1 (5 bases). The CDR3 totals 14 residues. Trimming stripped 6 bases from V and 1 base from J, with 11 bases between. The germline V gene has CDR1 SGHRS and CDR2 YFSETQ. The CDR3 reads CASKQAGSGNTIYF. The CDR3 bases are TGCGCCAGCAAACAGGCGGGATCTGGAAACACCATATATTTT.

The J gene is TRBJ2-5, the V gene TRBV7-2; D not certain. The CDR3 runs to 13 residues. With 5 bases removed from V and 2 bases from J, the gap between germline ends came to 9 bases. CDR1 SGHTA and CDR2 FQGNSA come from the germline V gene. CDR3 region: CASSPPPQETQYF. DNA for the CDR3: TGTGCCAGCAGCCCCCCCCCTCAAGAGACCCAGTACTTC.

This clone was counted only a few times. The chain carries TRBV27 and TRBJ2-2; TRBD2 aligns across 8 bases. Trimming took 6 bases from V and 3 from J; bases not matched to a gene: 3. Germline V lookup: CDR1 MNHEY, CDR2 SMNVEV (reference sequence). The CDR3 is 14 amino acids. For the CDR3, the DNA is TGTGCCAGCAGGCGGGGGGTCGACACCGGGGAGCTGTTTTTT. Its protein is CASRRGVDTGELFF.